This TCR beta chain came from a study of blood T cell repertoires in COVID-19. Study-wide background: Acute-phase and convalescent COVID-19 samples originated in the United States, Italy and Spain.

TCRdb's table, derived via immunoSEQ multiplex PCR, lists solely in-frame clones and lacks some. The profile shows 270,000 or so clones, 85% to 90% of them singletons. The CDR3 runs 14 residues. V trimming: 4 bases; J trimming: 8 bases; junction bases outside the gene matches: 6. CDR1 LNHNV and CDR2 YYDKDF come from the germline V gene (reference sequence). The sequence derives from a middle-aged man with acute or convalescent COVID-19. The sequencing input was peripheral blood. This chain connects TRBV15 to TRBJ2-2; 8 nucleotides line up with TRBD1. The CDR3 sequence: CATSTLRGQGELFF. CDR3 nucleotides: TGTGCCACCAGCACCCTCAGGGGGCAAGGGGAGCTGTTTTTT.